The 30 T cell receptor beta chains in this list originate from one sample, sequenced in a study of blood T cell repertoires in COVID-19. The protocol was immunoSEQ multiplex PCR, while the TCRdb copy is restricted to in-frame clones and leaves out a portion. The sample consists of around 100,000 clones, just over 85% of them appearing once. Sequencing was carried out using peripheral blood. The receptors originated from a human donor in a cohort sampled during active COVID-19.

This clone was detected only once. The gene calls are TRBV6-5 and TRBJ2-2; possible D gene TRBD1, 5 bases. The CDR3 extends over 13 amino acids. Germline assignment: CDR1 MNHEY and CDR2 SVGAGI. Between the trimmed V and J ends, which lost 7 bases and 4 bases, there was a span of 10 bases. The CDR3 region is CASNRQGTGELFF. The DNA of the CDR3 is TGTGCCAGCAACAGGCAAGGCACCGGGGAGCTGTTTTTT.

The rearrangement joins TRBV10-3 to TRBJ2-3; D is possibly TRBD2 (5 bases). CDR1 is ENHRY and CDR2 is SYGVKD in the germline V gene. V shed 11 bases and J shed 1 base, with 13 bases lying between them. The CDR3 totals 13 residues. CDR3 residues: CASKGAGTDTQYF. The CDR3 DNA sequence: TGTGCCTCCAAGGGAGCGGGCACAGATACGCAGTATTTT.

CDR3 in DNA: TGTGCCAGCAGCCAGTACCCGCCCGGGACTAGTCTCACAGATACGCAGTATTTT. Protein: CASSQYPPGTSLTDTQYF. The genes are TRBV4-2 and TRBJ2-3; 8 bases are a match to TRBD2. The CDR3 runs 18 residues. The V segment lost 3 bases and the J segment 2 bases; nucleotides outside the gene matches: 13. Germline V CDR1 and CDR2: LGHNA, YNFKEQ.

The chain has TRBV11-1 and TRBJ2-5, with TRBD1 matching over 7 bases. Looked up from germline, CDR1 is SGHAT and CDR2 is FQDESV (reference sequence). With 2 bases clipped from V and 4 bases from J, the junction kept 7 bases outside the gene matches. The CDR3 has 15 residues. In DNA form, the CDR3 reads TGTGCCAGCAGCTTAATGACGACAGGGAGAGAGACCCAGTACTTC. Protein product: CASSLMTTGRETQYF.

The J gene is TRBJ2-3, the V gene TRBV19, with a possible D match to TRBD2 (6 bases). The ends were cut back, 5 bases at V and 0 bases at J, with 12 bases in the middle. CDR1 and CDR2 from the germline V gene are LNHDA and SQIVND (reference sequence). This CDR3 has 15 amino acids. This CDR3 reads CASSLLASSTDTQYF. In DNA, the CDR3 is TGTGCCAGTAGTCTCCTAGCGAGTAGCACAGATACGCAGTATTTT.

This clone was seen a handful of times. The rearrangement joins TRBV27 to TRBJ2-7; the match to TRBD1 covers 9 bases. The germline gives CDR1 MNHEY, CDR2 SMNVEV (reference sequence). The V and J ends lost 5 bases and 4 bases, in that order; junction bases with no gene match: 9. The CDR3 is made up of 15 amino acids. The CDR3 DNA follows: TGTGCCAGCAGTCCGGGACAGGGAAGGGGATACGAGCAGTACTTC. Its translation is CASSPGQGRGYEQYF.

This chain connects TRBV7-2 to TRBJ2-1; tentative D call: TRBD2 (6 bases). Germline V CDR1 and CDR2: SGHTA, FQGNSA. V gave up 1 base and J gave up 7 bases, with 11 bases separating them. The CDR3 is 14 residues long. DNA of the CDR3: TGTGCCAGCAGCTTAGTGGGTCGGGGGAATGAGCAGTTCTTC. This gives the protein CASSLVGRGNEQFF. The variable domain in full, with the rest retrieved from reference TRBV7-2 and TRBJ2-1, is GAGVSQSPSNKVTEKGKDVELRCDPISGHTALYWYRQSLGQGLEFLIYFQGNSAPDKSGLPSDRFSAERTGGSVSTLTIQRTQQEDSAVYLCASSLVGRGNEQFFGPGTRLTVL.

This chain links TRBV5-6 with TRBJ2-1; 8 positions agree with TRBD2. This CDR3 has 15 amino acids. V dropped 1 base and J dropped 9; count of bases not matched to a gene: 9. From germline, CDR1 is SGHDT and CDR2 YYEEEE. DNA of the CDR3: TGTGCCAGCAGCTTGCGGGGGGGAGTAGGTGGTGAGCAGTTCTTC. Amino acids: CASSLRGGVGGEQFF.

CDR3 nucleotides: TGTGCCACCAGTGATTCTGACAGGGGGGGAGAAAAACTGTTTTTT. It translates to CATSDSDRGGEKLFF. The chain couples TRBV24-1 to TRBJ1-4; the match to TRBD1 covers 9 bases. V lost 2 bases, J lost 8 bases, and 5 bases stayed unmatched. This CDR3 spans 15 amino acids. CDR1 is KGHDR, CDR2 SFDVKD, per germline.

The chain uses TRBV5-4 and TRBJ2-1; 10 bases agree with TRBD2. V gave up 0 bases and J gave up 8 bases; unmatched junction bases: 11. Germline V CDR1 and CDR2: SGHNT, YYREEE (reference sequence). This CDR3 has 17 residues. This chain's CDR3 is CASSLARLAGVVDEQFF. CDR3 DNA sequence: TGTGCCAGCAGCTTGGCCAGGCTAGCGGGAGTCGTTGATGAGCAGTTCTTC.

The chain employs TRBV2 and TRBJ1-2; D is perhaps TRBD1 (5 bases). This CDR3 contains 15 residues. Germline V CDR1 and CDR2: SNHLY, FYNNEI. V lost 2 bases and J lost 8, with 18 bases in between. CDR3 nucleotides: TGTGCCAGCAGTGAAAGCTATCGGCCCGGGGGAGGCTACACCTTC. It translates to CASSESYRPGGGYTF.

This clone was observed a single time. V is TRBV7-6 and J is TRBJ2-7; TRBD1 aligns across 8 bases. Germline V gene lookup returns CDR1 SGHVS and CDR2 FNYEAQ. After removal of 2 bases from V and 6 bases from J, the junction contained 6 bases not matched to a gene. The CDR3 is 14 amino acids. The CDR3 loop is CASSLMDREAEQYF. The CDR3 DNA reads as TGTGCCAGCAGCTTAATGGACAGGGAGGCCGAGCAGTACTTC.

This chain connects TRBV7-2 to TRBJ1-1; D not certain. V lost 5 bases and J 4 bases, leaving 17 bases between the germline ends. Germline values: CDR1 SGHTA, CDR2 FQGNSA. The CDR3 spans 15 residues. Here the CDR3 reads CASSPPQIFGTEAFF. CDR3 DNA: TGTGCCAGCAGCCCCCCTCAGATCTTTGGCACTGAAGCTTTCTTT.

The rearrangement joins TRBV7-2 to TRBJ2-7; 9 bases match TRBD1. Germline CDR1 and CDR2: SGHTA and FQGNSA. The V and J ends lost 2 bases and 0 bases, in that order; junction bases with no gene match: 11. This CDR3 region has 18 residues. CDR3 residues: CASSLTGGIGEFSYEQYF. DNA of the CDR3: TGTGCCAGCAGCTTAACAGGGGGCATTGGGGAATTCTCCTACGAGCAGTACTTC.

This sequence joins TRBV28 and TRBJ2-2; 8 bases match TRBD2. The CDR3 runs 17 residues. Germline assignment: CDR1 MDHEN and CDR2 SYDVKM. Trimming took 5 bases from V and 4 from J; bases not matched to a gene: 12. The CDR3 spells CASSLSSGGGFTGELFF. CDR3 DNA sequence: TGTGCCAGCAGTCTTTCCTCCGGCGGGGGGTTCACCGGGGAGCTGTTTTTT.

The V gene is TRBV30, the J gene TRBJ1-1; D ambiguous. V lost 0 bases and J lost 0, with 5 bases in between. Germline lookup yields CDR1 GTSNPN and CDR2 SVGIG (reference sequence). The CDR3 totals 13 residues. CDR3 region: CAWSVLVNTEAFF. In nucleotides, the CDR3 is TGTGCCTGGAGTGTACTGGTGAACACTGAAGCTTTCTTT.

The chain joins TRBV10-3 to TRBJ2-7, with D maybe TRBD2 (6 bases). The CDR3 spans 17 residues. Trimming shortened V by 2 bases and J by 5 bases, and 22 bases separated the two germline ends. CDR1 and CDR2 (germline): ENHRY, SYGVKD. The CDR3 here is CAISEPVEGTIYNEQYF. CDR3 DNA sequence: TGTGCCATCAGTGAGCCTGTGGAGGGGACCATCTACAACGAGCAGTACTTC.

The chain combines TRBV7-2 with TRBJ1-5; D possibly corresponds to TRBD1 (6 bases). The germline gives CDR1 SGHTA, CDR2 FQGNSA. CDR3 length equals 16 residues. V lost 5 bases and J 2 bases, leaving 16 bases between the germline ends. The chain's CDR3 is CASSTPRGGGNQPQHF. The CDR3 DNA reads TGTGCCAGCAGCACTCCAAGGGGGGGCGGCAATCAGCCCCAGCATTTT. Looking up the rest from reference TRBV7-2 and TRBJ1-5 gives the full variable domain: GAGVSQSPSNKVTEKGKDVELRCDPISGHTALYWYRQSLGQGLEFLIYFQGNSAPDKSGLPSDRFSAERTGGSVSTLTIQRTQQEDSAVYLCASSTPRGGGNQPQHFGDGTRLSIL.

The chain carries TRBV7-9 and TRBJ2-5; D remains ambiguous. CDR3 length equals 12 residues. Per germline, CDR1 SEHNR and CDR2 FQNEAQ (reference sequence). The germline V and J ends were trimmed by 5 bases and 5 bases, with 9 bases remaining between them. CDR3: CASSRTVETQYF. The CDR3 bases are TGTGCCAGCAGCCGAACGGTGGAGACCCAGTACTTC.

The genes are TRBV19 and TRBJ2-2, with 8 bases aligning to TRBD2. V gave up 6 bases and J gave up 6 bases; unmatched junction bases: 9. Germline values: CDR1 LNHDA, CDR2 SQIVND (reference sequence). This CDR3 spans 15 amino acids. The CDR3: CASSQLSGVPGELFF. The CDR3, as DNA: TGTGCCAGTAGCCAACTTAGCGGGGTCCCCGGGGAGCTGTTTTTT.

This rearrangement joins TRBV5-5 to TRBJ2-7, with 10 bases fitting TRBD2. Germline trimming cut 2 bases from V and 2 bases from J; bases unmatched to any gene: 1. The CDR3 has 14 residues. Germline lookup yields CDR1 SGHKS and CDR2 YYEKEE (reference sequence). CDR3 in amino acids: CASSFSGRTYEQYF. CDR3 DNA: TGTGCCAGCAGCTTTAGCGGGAGGACCTACGAGCAGTACTTC. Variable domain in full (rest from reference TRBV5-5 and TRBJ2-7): DAGVTQSPTHLIKTRGQQVTLRCSPISGHKSVSWYQQVLGQGPQFIFQYYEKEERGRGNFPDRFSARQFPNYSSELNVNALLLGDSALYLCASSFSGRTYEQYFGPGTRLTVT.

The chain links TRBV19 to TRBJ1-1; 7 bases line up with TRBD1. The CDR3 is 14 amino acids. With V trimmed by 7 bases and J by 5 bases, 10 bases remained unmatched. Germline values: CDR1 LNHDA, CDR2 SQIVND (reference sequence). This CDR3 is CASMLRQGPTEAFF. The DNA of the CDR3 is TGTGCCAGTATGCTAAGACAGGGTCCTACTGAAGCTTTCTTT.

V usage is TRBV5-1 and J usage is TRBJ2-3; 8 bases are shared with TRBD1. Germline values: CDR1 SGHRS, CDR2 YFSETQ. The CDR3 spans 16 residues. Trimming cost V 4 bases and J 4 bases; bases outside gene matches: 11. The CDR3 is CASSGTTGVVADTQYF. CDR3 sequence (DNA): TGCGCCAGCAGCGGAACGACAGGGGTGGTAGCAGATACGCAGTATTTT.

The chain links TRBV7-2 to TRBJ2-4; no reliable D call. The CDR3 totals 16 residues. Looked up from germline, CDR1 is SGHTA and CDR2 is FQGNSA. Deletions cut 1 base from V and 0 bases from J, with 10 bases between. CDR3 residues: CASSLESALAKNIQYF. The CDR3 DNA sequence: TGTGCCAGCAGCTTAGAGAGCGCCCTAGCCAAAAACATTCAGTACTTC.

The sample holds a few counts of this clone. CDR3 in amino acids: CASSTRWGTESYEQYF. The CDR3 DNA reads as TGTGCCAGCAGCACACGCTGGGGGACAGAATCCTACGAGCAGTACTTC. The gene calls are TRBV7-9 and TRBJ2-7; TRBD1 matches at 7 bases. J was trimmed by 1 base and V by 5 bases; bases with no gene match: 11. This CDR3 is 16 amino acids long. Germline-derived CDR1 and CDR2 are SEHNR and FQNEAQ (reference sequence). Combining the CDR3 with reference TRBV7-9 and TRBJ2-7 gives the whole variable domain DTGVSQNPRHKITKRGQNVTFRCDPISEHNRLYWYRQTLGQGPEFLTYFQNEAQLEKSRLLSDRFSAERPKGSFSTLEIQRTEQGDSAMYLCASSTRWGTESYEQYFGPGTRLTVT.

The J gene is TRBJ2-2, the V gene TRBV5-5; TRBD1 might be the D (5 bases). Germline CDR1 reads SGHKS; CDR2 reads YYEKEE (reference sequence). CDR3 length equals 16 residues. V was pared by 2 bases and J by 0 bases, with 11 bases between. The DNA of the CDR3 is TGTGCCAGCAGCTTAGGGGCAGGCGCGAACACCGGGGAGCTGTTTTTT. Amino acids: CASSLGAGANTGELFF.

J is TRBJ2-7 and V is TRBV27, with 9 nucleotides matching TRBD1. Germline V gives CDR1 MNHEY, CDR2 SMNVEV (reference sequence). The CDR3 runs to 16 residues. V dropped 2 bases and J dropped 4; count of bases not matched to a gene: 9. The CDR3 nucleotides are TGTGCCAGCAGTTTAATCAGTGGACAGGGGAGGTACGAGCAGTACTTC. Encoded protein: CASSLISGQGRYEQYF.

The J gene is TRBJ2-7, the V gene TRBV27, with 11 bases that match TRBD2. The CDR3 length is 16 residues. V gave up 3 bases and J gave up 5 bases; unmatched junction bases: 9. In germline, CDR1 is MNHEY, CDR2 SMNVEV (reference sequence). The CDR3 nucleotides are TGTGCCAGCAGTTTCCTAACTAGCGGGAGTAGGAACGAGCAGTACTTC. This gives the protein CASSFLTSGSRNEQYF.

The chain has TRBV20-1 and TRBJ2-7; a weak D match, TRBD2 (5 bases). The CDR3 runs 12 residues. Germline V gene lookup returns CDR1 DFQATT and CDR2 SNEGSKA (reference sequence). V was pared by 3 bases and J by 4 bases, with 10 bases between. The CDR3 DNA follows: TGCAGTGCTAGTGTCGGGATGTACGAGCAGTACTTC. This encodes CSASVGMYEQYF.

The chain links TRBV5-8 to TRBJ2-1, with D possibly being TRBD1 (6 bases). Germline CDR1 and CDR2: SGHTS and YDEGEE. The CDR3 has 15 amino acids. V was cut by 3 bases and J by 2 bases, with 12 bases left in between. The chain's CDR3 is CASSSGTRTYNEQFF. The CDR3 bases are TGTGCCAGCAGCTCCGGGACACGTACCTACAATGAGCAGTTCTTC.